This entry is about one T cell receptor (beta chain). This record comes from a study of T cells in Graves' hyperthyroidism and ophthalmopathy. Regions amplified from RNA transcripts were the TCR beta CDR3 regions. In the first-round RT-PCR of the TCR CDR3, the HTBI primer set was used. Each CDR3 protein gets one entry after TCRdb re-called the multiplex PCR reads with MiXCR. This repertoire shows about 340,000 distinct CDR3 sequences, 15% to 20% found once; its top ten account for around 47%. CDR3 length equals 16 residues. Trimming cost V 5 bases and J 5 bases; bases outside gene matches: 12. The sequence was collected from a woman aged 45 to 65 with Graves' hyperthyroidism. The chain couples TRBV12-3 or TRBV12-4 to TRBJ2-1, with 7 bases that match TRBD1. The source material was blood. CDR3 sequence (DNA): TGTGCCAGCAGTGATTCCGTACAGGGGAATAACAATGAGCAGTTCTTC. As protein: CASSDSVQGNNNEQFF.